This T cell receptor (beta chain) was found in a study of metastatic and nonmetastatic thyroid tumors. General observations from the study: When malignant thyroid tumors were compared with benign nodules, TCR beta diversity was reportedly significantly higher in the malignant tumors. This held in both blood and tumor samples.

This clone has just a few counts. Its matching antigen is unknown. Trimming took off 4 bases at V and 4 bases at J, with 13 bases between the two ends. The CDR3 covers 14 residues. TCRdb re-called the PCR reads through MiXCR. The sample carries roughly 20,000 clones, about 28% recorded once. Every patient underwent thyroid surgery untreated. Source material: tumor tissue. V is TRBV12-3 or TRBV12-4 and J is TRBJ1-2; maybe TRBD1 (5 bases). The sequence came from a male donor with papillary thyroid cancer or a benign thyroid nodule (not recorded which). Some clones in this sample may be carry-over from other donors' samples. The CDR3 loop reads CASSSTVYLYGYTF. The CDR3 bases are TGTGCCAGCAGTTCGACAGTTTACCTCTATGGCTACACCTTC.